This T cell receptor beta chain was observed in a study of Graves' ophthalmopathy and Graves' hyperthyroidism. The study's findings and limits: Most thyroid clonotypes with frequency above 0.001 were detected in blood too. Ophthalmopathy progression was predicted with 70.59% sensitivity and approximately 72% specificity.

RNA transcripts yielded amplified TCR beta CDR3 regions. HTBI-primed first-round RT-PCR preceded second-round multiplex PCR. MiXCR, applied by TCRdb to the multiplex PCR reads, yields one record per CDR3 protein. Of around 470,000 distinct CDR3 sequences in the sample, 13% to 15% are singletons; the top ten hold approximately 9.8%. The germline V gene has CDR1 DFQATT and CDR2 SNEGSKA (reference sequence). V was cut by 4 bases and J by 0 bases, with 15 bases left in between. The CDR3 contains 15 residues. Other autoimmune diseases, uncontrolled infections, pregnancy or lactation excluded patients from enrollment. This clonotype was seen many times. The antigen is undetermined.

The receptor was derived from a woman in her 30s with Graves' ophthalmopathy. What was sequenced was blood. This chain uses TRBV20-1 with TRBJ1-1; D might be TRBD1 (5 bases). CDR3 coding DNA: TGCAGTGCTACCCCGCCCGACAGATTGAACACTGAAGCTTTCTTT. Translation gives CSATPPDRLNTEAFF.